This T cell receptor beta chain is from a study of cytotoxic CD8 clonotypes in ibrutinib-treated CLL. Overall study: Complete response was seen in 2 patients and partial in some 25; about twelve progressed and 14 stayed remitted after a median 68 months. A median around 12 months of treatment, range 6 to 36, preceded the collection of response samples.

The data were produced by immunoSEQ multiplex PCR, yet TCRdb's version contains in-frame clones alone and is incomplete. Here the sample spans approximately 100,000 clones, roughly 80% being singletons. This CDR3 is 19 amino acids long. CDR1 is SGHRS and CDR2 is YFSETQ in the germline V gene. Trimming removed 4 bases from V and 0 bases from J; junction bases left unmatched: 13. This clone was detected a few times. This receptor was identified in a human donor with chronic lymphocytic leukemia. The sample was PBMCs, taken after 24 months of ibrutinib treatment. The chain carries TRBV5-1 and TRBJ2-1, with 10 nucleotides matching TRBD2. The CDR3 region has the DNA TGCGCCAGCAGCAACGGGCTAGCGGGAGTTGGAAGCTCCTACAATGAGCAGTTCTTC. This codes for CASSNGLAGVGSSYNEQFF. Using reference TRBV5-1 and TRBJ2-1 for the parts outside the CDR3, the full variable domain is KAGVTQTPRYLIKTRGQQVTLSCSPISGHRSVSWYQQTPGQGLQFLFEYFSETQRNKGNFPGRFSGRQFSNSRSEMNVSTLELGDSALYLCASSNGLAGVGSSYNEQFFGPGTRLTVL.